The 16 T cell receptor beta chains reported below all come from one sample, sequenced in a study of siplizumab effects on memory and regulatory T cells. This table comes from immunoSEQ multiplex PCR, and its TCRdb copy is limited to in-frame clones, with some not included. This sample carries approximately 100,000 clones, 90% to 95% of them seen once, and the ten largest clones take approximately 0.17%. The sequencing sample was made of non-Treg CD4+ T cells sorted from blood. The receptors stem from a human donor in good health.

The chain combines TRBV7-2 with TRBJ1-2; D unresolved. CDR3 length equals 12 residues. Deletions cut 3 bases from V and 3 bases from J, with 5 bases between. Germline loops: CDR1 SGHTA, CDR2 FQGNSA. The DNA for the CDR3 is TGTGCCAGCAGCTTCGCGGACTATGGCTACACCTTC. It is translated as CASSFADYGYTF.

This clone has just one count. The V and J genes are TRBV6-6 and TRBJ1-1; D gene unclear. Deletions cut 3 bases from V and 6 bases from J, with 11 bases between. From germline, CDR1 is MNHNY and CDR2 SVGAGI (reference sequence). The CDR3 extends over 13 amino acids. The chain's CDR3 is CASSYHEVPEAFF. CDR3 nucleotides: TGTGCCAGCAGTTATCACGAGGTCCCTGAAGCTTTCTTT.

This chain connects TRBV5-1 to TRBJ2-5; D possibly corresponds to TRBD2 (7 bases). Trimming left V 7 bases short and J 4 bases short, with 23 bases between. The length of the CDR3 is 16 residues. Germline CDR1 is SGHRS and CDR2 is YFSETQ. The DNA for the CDR3 is TGCGCCAGCGGACGCTATGGACAGACGGGGGGAGAGACCCAGTACTTC. It specifies CASGRYGQTGGETQYF.

This clone has a handful of counts. The V call is TRBV9, the J call TRBJ1-1, with unresolved D. V dropped 1 base and J dropped 1 base, with 5 bases sitting between them. Germline CDR1 SGDLS, CDR2 YYNGEE. This CDR3 is 13 amino acids long. CDR3 coding DNA: TGTGCCAGCAGCGTAATTGAGAACACTGAAGCTTTCTTT. Translation: CASSVIENTEAFF.

This clone was counted a single time. The chain recombines TRBV2 with TRBJ2-3, with TRBD2 matching 14 bases. The V gene's germline CDR1 is SNHLY and CDR2 FYNNEI. The junction had 2 bases not matched to a gene; V was cut back by 6 bases and J by 3 bases. This CDR3 contains 15 residues. The CDR3 bases are TGTGCCAGCAGGACTAGCGGGGGGGGTACAGATACGCAGTATTTT. This translates into CASRTSGGGTDTQYF. Full variable domain (rest looked up from reference TRBV2 and TRBJ2-3): EPEVTQTPSHQVTQMGQEVILRCVPISNHLYFYWYRQILGQKVEFLVSFYNNEISEKSEIFDDQFSVERPDGSNFTLKIRSTKLEDSAMYFCASRTSGGGTDTQYFGPGTRLTVL.

The count of this clone is one. This chain connects TRBV2 to TRBJ1-5; the match to TRBD1 covers 10 bases. The V and J ends lost 7 bases and 5 bases, in that order; junction bases with no gene match: 5. This CDR3 has 14 amino acids. Germline V gene lookup returns CDR1 SNHLY and CDR2 FYNNEI. Here the CDR3 reads CASTGTGADQPQHF. DNA of the CDR3: TGTGCCAGCACCGGGACAGGGGCGGATCAGCCCCAGCATTTT.

V gene TRBV10-3 combines with J gene TRBJ2-5; D unresolved. The CDR3 runs to 11 residues. Germline-derived CDR1 and CDR2 are ENHRY and SYGVKD. Trimming left V 1 base short and J 4 bases short, with 1 base between. The CDR3 loop is CAISELETQYF. Written as DNA, the CDR3 is TGTGCCATCAGTGAGTTAGAGACCCAGTACTTC.

The V and J genes are TRBV6-1 and TRBJ2-7; D might be TRBD2 (6 bases). Trimming left V 3 bases short and J 2 bases short, with 11 bases between. The CDR3 extends over 14 amino acids. The germline CDR1 and CDR2 sequences are MNHNS and SASEGT. The CDR3 loop is CASSERRGPYEQYF. In DNA form, the CDR3 reads TGTGCCAGCAGTGAGCGGAGGGGACCCTACGAGCAGTACTTC.

The chain is built from TRBV28 and TRBJ2-7, with D maybe TRBD1 (5 bases). The germline gives CDR1 MDHEN, CDR2 SYDVKM. CDR3 size: 11 residues. The V end lost 8 bases, the J end lost 3 bases, and 8 bases lay between the germline ends. Written as DNA, the CDR3 is TGTGCCAGCGCAGGGATCTACGAGCAGTACTTC. Translation gives CASAGIYEQYF. Supplemented by reference TRBV28 and TRBJ2-7, the full variable domain reads DVKVTQSSRYLVKRTGEKVFLECVQDMDHENMFWYRQDPGLGLRLIYFSYDVKMKEKGDIPEGYSVSREKKERFSLILESASTNQTSMYLCASAGIYEQYFGPGTRLTVT.

The chain carries TRBV28 and TRBJ1-2; a possible D gene is TRBD1 (5 bases). This CDR3 is built from 15 residues. The V and J ends lost 4 bases and 4 bases respectively, with 16 bases between them. Germline V gives CDR1 MDHEN, CDR2 SYDVKM. CDR3 in DNA: TGTGCCAGCAGTTGGGGACCGGAAGTGTCCTATGGCTACACCTTC. It translates to CASSWGPEVSYGYTF.

The chain combines TRBV9 with TRBJ1-2; no clear D gene. V lost 0 bases, J lost 3 bases, and 18 bases lay in between. The CDR3 sequence is 17 residues long. In germline, CDR1 is SGDLS, CDR2 YYNGEE. In nucleotides, the CDR3 is TGTGCCAGCAGCGTAGAGGAGGGAAAGGGATACCACTATGGCTACACCTTC. Translating gives CASSVEEGKGYHYGYTF.

The genes are TRBV15 and TRBJ2-3; no reliable D call. The V gene's germline CDR1 is LNHNV and CDR2 YYDKDF (reference sequence). V lost 1 base and J lost 6, with 5 bases in between. The CDR3 is 12 residues long. CDR3 residues: CATSRVGDTQYF. The CDR3 coding sequence is TGTGCCACCAGCAGAGTGGGTGATACGCAGTATTTT.

The chain employs TRBV19 and TRBJ2-1; the D is unclear. The V and J ends lost 5 bases and 6 bases respectively, with 14 bases between them. This CDR3 comprises 14 residues. Per germline, CDR1 LNHDA and CDR2 SQIVND (reference sequence). CDR3 region: CASSSPYWGNEQFF. The CDR3 bases are TGTGCCAGTAGTTCCCCCTATTGGGGCAATGAGCAGTTCTTC.

The V gene is TRBV18, the J gene TRBJ1-2; 10 bases are shared with TRBD1. Germline V lookup: CDR1 KGHSH, CDR2 LQKENI. The CDR3 extends over 15 amino acids. Trimming removed 4 bases from V and 7 bases from J; junction bases left unmatched: 9. The CDR3 protein is CASSRSVGQGFGYTF. The CDR3 DNA sequence: TGTGCCAGCTCACGATCCGTGGGACAGGGGTTTGGCTACACCTTC.

This clone was seen once. The gene calls are TRBV9 and TRBJ2-1, with D possibly matching TRBD2 (6 bases). Trimming removed 3 bases from V and 0 bases from J, with 10 bases in between. Germline V gene sequence: CDR1 SGDLS, CDR2 YYNGEE. The CDR3 consists of 15 residues. The CDR3 nucleotides read TGTGCCAGCAGCGCCGGGGGAAGCTCCTACAATGAGCAGTTCTTC. Protein product: CASSAGGSSYNEQFF.

This clone appeared a single time. The V gene is TRBV9, the J gene TRBJ2-3, with 10 bases identical to TRBD2. The CDR3 runs 14 residues. CDR1 and CDR2 (germline): SGDLS, YYNGEE. The junction had 2 bases not matched to a gene; V was cut back by 4 bases and J by 3 bases. The CDR3 region is CASSSGLATDTQYF. CDR3 DNA sequence: TGTGCCAGCAGCTCGGGACTAGCGACAGATACGCAGTATTTT. Full variable domain (missing parts from reference TRBV9 and TRBJ2-3): DSGVTQTPKHLITATGQRVTLRCSPRSGDLSVYWYQQSLDQGLQFLIQYYNGEERAKGNILERFSAQQFPDLHSELNLSSLELGDSALYFCASSSGLATDTQYFGPGTRLTVL.